The rows below give T cell receptor beta chains drawn from one sample of a study of blood T cell repertoires in COVID-19. Only in-frame clones appear in the TCRdb table, and some are missing; sequencing was by immunoSEQ multiplex PCR. The table records 200,000 or so clones, around 90% of them present only once. The sample was peripheral blood. The source of these receptors is a man between 65 and 85 years old with acute or convalescent COVID-19. Each CDR3 is given with its conserved first and last residue. Fields, in order: CDR3 length, V gene, clone size, D gene, J gene, CDR3 DNA, CDR3 protein. The D gene is left open where the match is weak. Size values are once, few and many counts, or a class for expanded clones, and some rows have none.

>16|TRBV18|-|TRBD1|TRBJ1-2
TGTGCCAGCTCACCGGGACAGGGGGCCTCTAACTATGGCTACACCTTC
CASSPGQGASNYGYTF
>17|TRBV18|-|TRBD2|TRBJ2-7
TGTGCCAGCTCACCACCGGGGCTAGCGGGAGGGCTCAACGAGCAGTACTTC
CASSPPGLAGGLNEQYF
>14|TRBV7-6|-|-|TRBJ1-4
TGTGCCAGCAGCTTACAGCGTTCTTCTGAAAAACTGTTTTTT
CASSLQRSSEKLFF
>13|TRBV29-1|few|TRBD1|TRBJ1-5
TGCAGCGTCCGGGACAGGCAGAATCAGCCCCAGCATTTT
CSVRDRQNQPQHF
>17|TRBV7-2|-|-|TRBJ1-2
TGTGCCAGCAGCTTAGAAAGAGGACAGTCCAACAACTATGGCTACACCTTC
CASSLERGQSNNYGYTF
>15|TRBV6-1|-|-|TRBJ1-6
TGTGCCAGCAGTGAGGGGAGCTCCTATAATTCACCCCTCCACTTT
CASSEGSSYNSPLHF
>16|TRBV18|-|TRBD1|TRBJ1-1
TGTGCCAGCTCACTTAGACAGGGGATGGCGGGCACTGAAGCTTTCTTT
CASSLRQGMAGTEAFF
>15|TRBV7-9|-|TRBD1|TRBJ2-5
TGTGCCAGCAGCTTACAGGGACAGCCACAAGAGACCCAGTACTTC
CASSLQGQPQETQYF
>13|TRBV27|-|TRBD2|TRBJ2-1
TGTGCCAGCAGTGCGTGGGGGGGCAATGAGCAGTTCTTC
CASSAWGGNEQFF
>14|TRBV7-2|-|-|TRBJ1-5
TGTGCCAGCAGCTTAGGGACAAGGCATCAGCCCCAGCATTTT
CASSLGTRHQPQHF
>15|TRBV25-1|-|TRBD2|TRBJ2-2
TGTGCCAGCAGTGAAAGCGGGGGGAACACCGGGGAGCTGTTTTTT
CASSESGGNTGELFF
>16|TRBV5-1|-|TRBD2|TRBJ2-3
TGCGCCAGCAGCTTGGCACTAGCGGCGAACACAGATACGCAGTATTTT
CASSLALAANTDTQYF
>17|TRBV24-1|-|TRBD1|TRBJ1-1
TGTGCCACCAGTGGTCCTGACAGGGGGGCATTGAACACTGAAGCTTTCTTT
CATSGPDRGALNTEAFF
>14|TRBV6-5|-|-|TRBJ2-7
TGTGCCAGCAGCTATAGACTAGTTGGAGACGAGCAGTACTTC
CASSYRLVGDEQYF
>14|TRBV9|-|TRBD2|TRBJ2-3
TGTGCCAGCGGCCGGGCGGGAGCAGTGGATACGCAGTATTTT
CASGRAGAVDTQYF
>17|TRBV7-2|once|TRBD1|TRBJ1-3
TGTGCCAGCAGCTTAGCTGGGACAGGGCTCTCTGGAAACACCATATATTTT
CASSLAGTGLSGNTIYF
>14|TRBV19|-|-|TRBJ1-1
TGTGCCAGTAGCCGACAGACGTTGAACACTGAAGCTTTCTTT
CASSRQTLNTEAFF
>20|TRBV23-1|-|TRBD1|TRBJ1-1
TGCGCCAGCAGTCAACCTTCCCTTCCGACAGGGAGCGAGGTGAACACTGAAGCTTTCTTT
CASSQPSLPTGSEVNTEAFF
>15|TRBV19|-|TRBD1|TRBJ1-2
TGTGCCAGTAGTACAGGACAGGGGGCCTACTATGGCTACACCTTC
CASSTGQGAYYGYTF
>15|TRBV20-1|-|TRBD1|TRBJ1-1
TGCAGTGCTAGTAGATGGGACAGCAAGAACACTGAAGCTTTCTTT
CSASRWDSKNTEAFF
>14|TRBV19|once|-|TRBJ1-1
TGTGCCAGTAGCGAGGCTGGCGCGAACACTGAAGCTTTCTTT
CASSEAGANTEAFF
>15|TRBV14|once|TRBD2|TRBJ2-7
TGTGCCAGCAGCCAGGGTAGCGGGGCATCCTACGAGCAGTACTTC
CASSQGSGASYEQYF
>16|TRBV5-1|-|-|TRBJ1-4
TGCGCCAGCAGCTTGGGACAGTATGCAACTAATGAAAAACTGTTTTTT
CASSLGQYATNEKLFF
>15|TRBV19|-|TRBD2|TRBJ2-3
TGTGCCAGTAGAACCTTAGCGGGAGGCCTGGATACGCAGTATTTT
CASRTLAGGLDTQYF
>16|TRBV28|once|TRBD2|TRBJ2-1
TGTGCCAGCAGTTCCCCCGGGACTAGCGGAATCAATGAGCAGTTCTTC
CASSSPGTSGINEQFF
>13|TRBV29-1|-|-|TRBJ1-2
TGCAGCGTTGAAAAGGGAGATGACTATGGCTACACCTTC
CSVEKGDDYGYTF
>17|TRBV11-3|once|TRBD1|TRBJ2-2
TGTGCCAGCAGCTGGAAAACCGGGACAGTGAACACCGGGGAGCTGTTTTTT
CASSWKTGTVNTGELFF
>15|TRBV30|-|-|TRBJ1-5
TGTGCCTGGAGTGAGCCAGGGTCCCACAATCAGCCCCAGCATTTT
CAWSEPGSHNQPQHF
>14|TRBV5-1|-|-|TRBJ2-5
TGCGCCAGCAGCTTGGAGACCCCTAGGGAGACCCAGTACTTC
CASSLETPRETQYF
>16|TRBV4-1|-|-|TRBJ1-4
TGCGCCAGCAGCCAAGCGGGGAGAAGCACTAATGAAAAACTGTTTTTT
CASSQAGRSTNEKLFF
>14|TRBV29-1|-|TRBD2|TRBJ2-1
TGCAGCGTTGTTAGCCTAGCGGGCATCAATGAGCAGTTCTTC
CSVVSLAGINEQFF
>12|TRBV18|-|-|TRBJ1-2
TGTGCCAGCTCACCAGACAAGTATGGCTACACCTTC
CASSPDKYGYTF
>13|TRBV3-1/TRBV3-2|few|-|TRBJ1-5
TGTGCCAGCAGCCTGTCAGATTCTCAGCCCCAGCATTTT
CASSLSDSQPQHF
>13|TRBV2|-|-|TRBJ2-5
TGTGCCAGCAGTCTGGACAACCAAGAGACCCAGTACTTC
CASSLDNQETQYF
>14|TRBV5-1|-|TRBD1|TRBJ1-4
TGCGCCAGCAGCTTAGGACAGGGGAATGAAAAACTGTTTTTT
CASSLGQGNEKLFF
>13|TRBV5-1|-|-|TRBJ1-1
TGCGCCAGCAGGGAGGGAGGATGGACTGAAGCTTTCTTT
CASREGGWTEAFF
>15|TRBV6-5|-|-|TRBJ1-5
TGTGCCAGCAGCCCCGCGGGGGGCAACAATCAGCCCCAGCATTTT
CASSPAGGNNQPQHF
>15|TRBV27|-|TRBD2|TRBJ2-1
TGTGCCAGCAGTCTCGGACTAGCGGGAGTAAATGAGCAGTTCTTC
CASSLGLAGVNEQFF
>15|TRBV27|-|-|TRBJ2-7
TGTGCCAGCAGTTTCTCGGTCGACAACTCCTACGAGCAGTACTTC
CASSFSVDNSYEQYF
>15|TRBV7-2|-|-|TRBJ2-1
TGTGCCAGCAGCTTAGGTGGCCTCAGGGGAATTGAGCAGTTCTTC
CASSLGGLRGIEQFF
>11|TRBV20-1|once|-|TRBJ1-1
TGCAGTGCAACGACAGATTCTGAGGCTTTCTTT
CSATTDSEAFF
>11|TRBV6-5|-|-|TRBJ2-1
TGTGCCAGCCTATGGAGGAATGAGCAGTTCTTC
CASLWRNEQFF
>15|TRBV6-5|once|TRBD2|TRBJ2-2
TGTGCCAGCAGAGAGACTAGCGCGAACACCGGGGAGCTGTTTTTT
CASRETSANTGELFF
>16|TRBV2|once|-|TRBJ2-3
TGTGCCAGCAGTGTTAGTGACACCCCTCACACAGATACGCAGTATTTT
CASSVSDTPHTDTQYF
>17|TRBV7-3|-|TRBD2|TRBJ2-1
TGTGCCAGCAGCTTAGGCACTTCGTCTAGCGGGAGCTCTGAGCAGTTCTTC
CASSLGTSSSGSSEQFF
>12|TRBV29-1|-|-|TRBJ2-3
TGCAGCGTGGGTAGCGGCACAGATACGCAGTATTTT
CSVGSGTDTQYF
>14|TRBV18|-|-|TRBJ2-5
TGTGCCAGCTCCCGGACTACCATCCAAGAGACCCAGTACTTC
CASSRTTIQETQYF
>14|TRBV12-5|-|TRBD1|TRBJ2-7
TGTGCTAGTGGGACTGGACAGGGGGCTTACGAGCAGTACTTC
CASGTGQGAYEQYF
>13|TRBV27|-|-|TRBJ2-3
TGTGCCAGCCTCAGACAGGGCACAGATACGCAGTATTTT
CASLRQGTDTQYF
>16|TRBV6-1|-|TRBD2|TRBJ2-1
TGTGCCAGCAGTGCCGAACGAGCGGGAGGGTATAATGAGCAGTTCTTC
CASSAERAGGYNEQFF
>16|TRBV5-5|-|TRBD1|TRBJ1-5
TGTGCCAGCAGCTTGGGAGCGGGACAGGGGAGCCCAGCCCAGCATTTT
CASSLGAGQGSPAQHF
>13|TRBV15|-|-|TRBJ2-7
TGTGCCACGTCGTTGGAGGTGTTCTACGAGCAGTACTTC
CATSLEVFYEQYF
>15|TRBV3-1/TRBV3-2|-|TRBD2|TRBJ2-3
TGTGCCAGCAGCCACGGACTAGCGGGGACAGATACGCAGTATTTT
CASSHGLAGTDTQYF
>14|TRBV11-2|-|TRBD1|TRBJ1-5
TGTGCCAGCAGCTTGTCAGGGGGCGGGCAGCCCCAGCATTTT
CASSLSGGGQPQHF
>15|TRBV27|few|-|TRBJ2-1
TGTGCCAGCAGCGAGAGTCTGAGCTCCTACAATGAGCAGTTCTTC
CASSESLSSYNEQFF
>18|TRBV7-9|-|TRBD2|TRBJ2-2
TGTGCCAGCAGCTCATCAACTAGCGGGAGGGCCATGACCGGGGAGCTGTTTTTT
CASSSSTSGRAMTGELFF
>15|TRBV11-2|-|-|TRBJ1-6
TGTGCCAGCAGCTTAGGCGGGGACTATAATTCACCCCTCCACTTT
CASSLGGDYNSPLHF
>15|TRBV11-2|-|TRBD2|TRBJ2-1
TGTGCCAGCAGCCTCACTAGCGGGAGTTCCAATGAGCAGTTCTTC
CASSLTSGSSNEQFF
>14|TRBV11-2|-|TRBD2|TRBJ2-5
TGTGCCAGCAGCCCGCTAGCGGGAGGAGAGACCCAGTACTTC
CASSPLAGGETQYF
>15|TRBV6-5|once|TRBD1|TRBJ1-1
TGTGCCAGCAGTTTTCCCGGACAGGGAAACACTGAAGCTTTCTTT
CASSFPGQGNTEAFF